The 13 T cell receptor beta chains given below trace back to one sample, sequenced in a study of T cell repertoires in cytomegalovirus infection. Their target antigens are unknown. TCRdb processed the reads anew with MiXCR; each CDR3 protein has one entry. Here the sample spans about 160,000 distinct CDR3 sequences, about 20% being singletons. The sequencing here drew on CD8+ T cells from cultured PBMCs, taken from culture after CMV antigen stimulation. The receptors stem from a human donor in good health (CMV status not recorded). Some clones in this sample may be carry-over from other donors' samples.

This clonotype was seen only a few times. This sequence joins TRBV7-9 and TRBJ1-1; unclear D gene. The germline gives CDR1 SEHNR, CDR2 FQNEAQ (reference sequence). V was pared by 6 bases and J by 1 base, with 9 bases between. There are 13 residues in the CDR3. The CDR3 bases are TGTGCCAGCAGGGCGTACGGGAACACTGAAGCTTTCTTT. Translated: CASRAYGNTEAFF.

This clonotype was observed a few times. This chain connects TRBV27 to TRBJ2-3; the D is unclear. The CDR3 runs 16 residues. V shed 2 bases and J shed 2 bases, with 14 bases lying between them. Germline CDR1 MNHEY, CDR2 SMNVEV (reference sequence). Here the CDR3 reads CASSLVSRVDTDTQYF. The CDR3 DNA is TGTGCCAGCAGTTTAGTCTCCCGAGTAGACACAGATACGCAGTATTTT.

This clonotype was counted only a few times. The J gene is TRBJ1-4, the V gene TRBV7-6, with D uncertain. Per germline, CDR1 SGHVS and CDR2 FNYEAQ. Trimming took 5 bases from V and 8 from J, leaving 9 bases between them. The CDR3 is made up of 12 amino acids. CDR3 amino acids: CASSDRREKLFF. The CDR3 DNA follows: TGTGCCAGCAGCGACCGGCGGGAAAAACTGTTTTTT.

This clonotype has ten or more counts. The V and J genes are TRBV7-6 and TRBJ1-1; D is ambiguous. The CDR3 length is 14 residues. Germline V CDR1 and CDR2: SGHVS, FNYEAQ. V lost 5 bases and J 0 bases, leaving 10 bases between the germline ends. CDR3 bases: TGTGCCAGCAGCCCCCAAAAATTGAACACTGAAGCTTTCTTT. Translation gives CASSPQKLNTEAFF. Full variable domain (remainder filled in from reference TRBV7-6 and TRBJ1-1): GAGVSQSPRYKVTKRGQDVALRCDPISGHVSLYWYRQALGQGPEFLTYFNYEAQQDKSGLPNDRFSAERPEGSISTLTIQRTEQRDSAMYRCASSPQKLNTEAFFGQGTRLTVV.

The CDR3 is CSARVQLLSNQPQHF. The CDR3 DNA reads TGCAGTGCTAGAGTGCAGCTACTTAGCAATCAGCCCCAGCATTTT. This chain joins TRBV20-1 and TRBJ1-5; unclear D gene. Trimming stripped 1 base from V and 0 bases from J, with 10 bases between. Germline V gene lookup returns CDR1 DFQATT and CDR2 SNEGSKA (reference sequence). The CDR3 is made up of 15 amino acids.

This chain links TRBV7-2 with TRBJ1-1, with TRBD1 as a possible D gene (5 bases). The length of the CDR3 is 14 residues. Germline values: CDR1 SGHTA, CDR2 FQGNSA. Between the trimmed V and J ends, which lost 4 bases and 4 bases, there was a span of 13 bases. CDR3 in amino acids: CASSSDWGFTEAFF. CDR3 nucleotides: TGTGCCAGCAGCTCCGATTGGGGGTTCACTGAAGCTTTCTTT.

The chain couples TRBV7-2 to TRBJ1-5; D is unclear. Germline V gene data show CDR1 as SGHTA and CDR2 as FQGNSA. Trimming removed 3 bases at V and 4 bases at J, with 10 bases between. This CDR3 contains 14 residues. The chain's CDR3 is CASSLPGENQPQHF. As DNA, the CDR3 is TGTGCCAGCAGCTTGCCCGGTGAGAATCAGCCCCAGCATTTT.

The V gene is TRBV30, the J gene TRBJ1-5; TRBD1 might be the D (6 bases). CDR3 size: 14 residues. Deletions cut 4 bases from V and 3 bases from J, with 13 bases between. Germline V lookup: CDR1 GTSNPN, CDR2 SVGIG (reference sequence). In DNA form, the CDR3 reads TGTGCCTGGACCCCAACAGGGATCAATCAGCCCCAGCATTTT. Translation: CAWTPTGINQPQHF.

This clonotype was picked up a small number of times. The chain recombines TRBV27 with TRBJ1-2; 8 bases are shared with TRBD1. Germline V gene data show CDR1 as MNHEY and CDR2 as SMNVEV (reference sequence). The CDR3 runs 16 residues. Losses at the gene ends were 3 bases for V and 0 bases for J; bases not matched to a gene: 6. The CDR3 protein is CASSFATGDPNYGYTF. CDR3 coding DNA: TGTGCCAGCAGTTTCGCGACAGGGGACCCTAACTATGGCTACACCTTC.

The sample holds a few counts of this clonotype. The CDR3 nucleotides read TGCAGTGCCCTTTCCGGGACGGACACCCTCAATGAGCAGTTCTTC. Translated, it gives CSALSGTDTLNEQFF. The rearrangement links TRBV20-1 to TRBJ2-1; D possibly matches TRBD1 or TRBD2 (5 bases each). V was shortened by 6 bases and J by 6 bases, with 21 bases between the two germline ends. The CDR3 extends over 15 amino acids. Germline-derived CDR1 and CDR2 are DFQATT and SNEGSKA (reference sequence).

The chain has TRBV7-4 and TRBJ2-5; possibly TRBD1 or TRBD2 for D (5 bases each). The germline V and J ends were trimmed by 3 bases and 4 bases, with 9 bases remaining between them. Germline V gene data show CDR1 as SGHVT and CDR2 as SQSDAQ. The CDR3 is made up of 13 amino acids. DNA for the CDR3: TGTGCCAGCAGCTTCCCAGGGACAGAGACCCAGTACTTC. Translated, it gives CASSFPGTETQYF.

V is TRBV18 and J is TRBJ2-5; TRBD1 matches at 7 bases. CDR3 size: 15 residues. The ends lost 3 bases at V and 3 bases at J; junction bases unmatched: 7. Germline assignment: CDR1 KGHSH and CDR2 LQKENI. For the CDR3, the DNA is TGTGCCAGCTCACCCCCCTCGACAGGGAAAGAGACCCAGTACTTC. This translates into CASSPPSTGKETQYF.

The chain joins TRBV6-8 to TRBJ1-1; D call uncertain. The V end was cut by 5 bases, the J end by 6 bases, with 16 bases between. The CDR3 length is 14 residues. Germline assignment: CDR1 MNHGY and CDR2 SAAAGT. The CDR3 DNA reads TGTGCCAGCAGTAACCGAGACCGGGTCGCTGAAGCTTTCTTT. The encoded protein is CASSNRDRVAEAFF.